Sequencing of this T cell receptor beta chain was carried out in a study of blood T cell repertoires in COVID-19. CDR3 length equals 16 residues. The J segment lost 4 bases and the V segment lost 0 bases, leaving 7 bases of the junction unmatched. CDR1 is ENHRY and CDR2 is SYGVKD in the germline V gene. Produced via immunoSEQ multiplex PCR; TCRdb's table is partial and in-frame only. Seen here are more than 110,000 clones, roughly four fifths observed once, and the top ten hold 1.5% to 2%. The rearrangement joins TRBV10-3 to TRBJ2-3; 7 positions match TRBD2. The receptor's source is a woman between 18 and 29 years old who had been exposed to COVID-19. Sequenced sample: PBMCs or T cells enriched from blood (not recorded which). CDR3 DNA sequence: TGTGCCATCAGTGAGTCGTGGTGGGAGGGTCCAGATACGCAGTATTTT. As protein: CAISESWWEGPDTQYF.